The rows below give T cell receptor beta chains drawn from one sample of a study of blood T cell repertoires in COVID-19. Repertoires were generated with immunoSEQ multiplex PCR, while TCRdb's copy carries only in-frame clones and drops some. There are over 55,000 clones in the sample; about 90% occur only once, and around 8% lies in the top ten. Input material: peripheral blood. The receptor source for this set is a man aged 50-59 years with active COVID-19. CDR3s include the opening cysteine and the closing phenylalanine or tryptophan. The D gene is left open where the match is weak. Size is stated for part of the rows, as once, few or many counts, or as a class when the clone is expanded.

CDR3nt: TGCGCCAGCACTCGCGGGCTAGCTTATGAGCAGTTCTTC
CDR3aa: CASTRGLAYEQFF
j_gene: TRBJ2-1
v_gene: TRBV5-1
d_gene: .
abundance: .

CDR3nt: TGCGCCAGCAGCCAAGAAGGCGGGTACAATGAGCAGTTCTTC
CDR3aa: CASSQEGGYNEQFF
j_gene: TRBJ2-1
v_gene: TRBV4-3
d_gene: .
abundance: .

CDR3nt: TGCAGCGTTGAGACAGGGGACAATCAGCCCCAGCATTTT
CDR3aa: CSVETGDNQPQHF
j_gene: TRBJ1-5
v_gene: TRBV29-1
d_gene: TRBD1
abundance: .

CDR3nt: TGTGCCAGCTCACCAAAACACGCAGGAAGCACAGATACGCAGTATTTT
CDR3aa: CASSPKHAGSTDTQYF
j_gene: TRBJ2-3
v_gene: TRBV18
d_gene: .
abundance: .

CDR3nt: TGTGCCAGCGGAAAGCCCGCGGGAGGGGACTACAATGAGCAGTTCTTC
CDR3aa: CASGKPAGGDYNEQFF
j_gene: TRBJ2-1
v_gene: TRBV28
d_gene: TRBD2
abundance: .

CDR3nt: TGTGCCAGCTCACCTTGGGACAGGGGGAATCAGCCCCAGCATTTT
CDR3aa: CASSPWDRGNQPQHF
j_gene: TRBJ1-5
v_gene: TRBV18
d_gene: TRBD1
abundance: .

CDR3nt: TGTGCCAGCAGCTTACTGGCGGGGGGTAACAATGAGCAGTTCTTC
CDR3aa: CASSLLAGGNNEQFF
j_gene: TRBJ2-1
v_gene: TRBV7-2
d_gene: TRBD2
abundance: .

CDR3nt: TGTGCCAGCAGCCGAGAACAGGCCAATTCACCCCTCCACTTT
CDR3aa: CASSREQANSPLHF
j_gene: TRBJ1-6
v_gene: TRBV7-3
d_gene: .
abundance: .

CDR3nt: TGCGCCAGCAGCCAAGCGGATGGGACAGTCCAGTACTTC
CDR3aa: CASSQADGTVQYF
j_gene: TRBJ2-7
v_gene: TRBV4-1
d_gene: TRBD1
abundance: .

CDR3nt: TGTGCCAGCAGCAGCGGGTCCATAAACTATGGCTACACCTTC
CDR3aa: CASSSGSINYGYTF
j_gene: TRBJ1-2
v_gene: TRBV7-2
d_gene: .
abundance: .

CDR3nt: TGTGCCAGCAGTTTCCTCAATCAGCCCCAGCATTTT
CDR3aa: CASSFLNQPQHF
j_gene: TRBJ1-5
v_gene: TRBV28
d_gene: .
abundance: .

CDR3nt: TGTGCCAGCAGCTTGCTAACCACAGATACGCAGTATTTT
CDR3aa: CASSLLTTDTQYF
j_gene: TRBJ2-3
v_gene: TRBV7-9
d_gene: .
abundance: .

CDR3nt: TGTGCCAGCAGCACTACCGGACAAATCTATGGCTACACCTTC
CDR3aa: CASSTTGQIYGYTF
j_gene: TRBJ1-2
v_gene: TRBV28
d_gene: .
abundance: .

CDR3nt: TGCGCCAGCAGCCAAGGACAGGGGGCGGGGGGGGACTATGGCTACACCTTC
CDR3aa: CASSQGQGAGGDYGYTF
j_gene: TRBJ1-2
v_gene: TRBV4-3
d_gene: TRBD1
abundance: .

CDR3nt: TGTGCCAGTAGTATTGGGGGGGGACTCTCTCCTCAGGAGCAGTACTTC
CDR3aa: CASSIGGGLSPQEQYF
j_gene: TRBJ2-7
v_gene: TRBV19
d_gene: TRBD2
abundance: .

CDR3nt: TGTGCCAGCAGTGAAGTCGGCTCTGGAAACACCATATATTTT
CDR3aa: CASSEVGSGNTIYF
j_gene: TRBJ1-3
v_gene: TRBV2
d_gene: .
abundance: .

CDR3nt: TGTGCCAGCAGTCTAGGGACTAGCGGCACCGGGGAGCTGTTTTTT
CDR3aa: CASSLGTSGTGELFF
j_gene: TRBJ2-2
v_gene: TRBV6-5
d_gene: TRBD2
abundance: .

CDR3nt: TGTGCCAGTAGTATAGGGGACAGGAATAATGAAAAACTGTTTTTT
CDR3aa: CASSIGDRNNEKLFF
j_gene: TRBJ1-4
v_gene: TRBV19
d_gene: TRBD1
abundance: .

CDR3nt: TGTGCCAGCAGCCCAGCGGAGGGGTTACGGGAGACCCAGTACTTC
CDR3aa: CASSPAEGLRETQYF
j_gene: TRBJ2-5
v_gene: TRBV11-1
d_gene: .
abundance: .

CDR3nt: TGTGCCAGCAGCTTAGAAGGGACTAGCGGGAGGGTCGAGCAGTACTTC
CDR3aa: CASSLEGTSGRVEQYF
j_gene: TRBJ2-7
v_gene: TRBV7-2
d_gene: TRBD2
abundance: .

CDR3nt: TGTGCCAGCAGTTCCGCGGGAGGAGCTCGAAACATTCAGTACTTC
CDR3aa: CASSSAGGARNIQYF
j_gene: TRBJ2-4
v_gene: TRBV28
d_gene: TRBD2
abundance: .

CDR3nt: TGCGCCAGCAGCTTAAGCGGGTCTGCCTACGAGCAGTACTTC
CDR3aa: CASSLSGSAYEQYF
j_gene: TRBJ2-7
v_gene: TRBV5-1
d_gene: .
abundance: .

CDR3nt: TGTGCCAGCTCACCGGGGAGTTTAAAGTTCTTC
CDR3aa: CASSPGSLKFF
j_gene: TRBJ2-7
v_gene: TRBV18
d_gene: .
abundance: .

CDR3nt: TGTGCCAGTCGGCCGTGGGGGGGGGCCAACACAGATACGCAGTATTTT
CDR3aa: CASRPWGGANTDTQYF
j_gene: TRBJ2-3
v_gene: TRBV19
d_gene: .
abundance: .

CDR3nt: TGTGCCAGCAGTCCCGCCAGGGCCGATGAAAAACTGTTTTTT
CDR3aa: CASSPARADEKLFF
j_gene: TRBJ1-4
v_gene: TRBV27
d_gene: .
abundance: .

CDR3nt: TGTGCCACCAGGACCGGGACAGAAGCTTTCTTT
CDR3aa: CATRTGTEAFF
j_gene: TRBJ1-1
v_gene: TRBV24-1
d_gene: .
abundance: .

CDR3nt: TGTGCCAGCAGCTTAGGGGCAGGGTTCTACGAGCAGTACTTC
CDR3aa: CASSLGAGFYEQYF
j_gene: TRBJ2-7
v_gene: TRBV7-2
d_gene: .
abundance: .

CDR3nt: TGTGCCAGCAGCAACGGACAGGGGCGATTGAACACTGAAGCTTTCTTT
CDR3aa: CASSNGQGRLNTEAFF
j_gene: TRBJ1-1
v_gene: TRBV5-8
d_gene: TRBD1
abundance: .

CDR3nt: TGTGCCAGCAGCTTAGGGGCAGCCGCAACTAATGAAAAACTGTTTTTT
CDR3aa: CASSLGAAATNEKLFF
j_gene: TRBJ1-4
v_gene: TRBV7-9
d_gene: .
abundance: .

CDR3nt: TGTGCCAGCAGCTTACAGGGCCCAGATACGCAGTATTTT
CDR3aa: CASSLQGPDTQYF
j_gene: TRBJ2-3
v_gene: TRBV11-2
d_gene: .
abundance: .

CDR3nt: TGTGCCAGCAGCCAGAACGTAGTTTCTAACTATGGCTACACCTTC
CDR3aa: CASSQNVVSNYGYTF
j_gene: TRBJ1-2
v_gene: TRBV4-2
d_gene: .
abundance: .

CDR3nt: TGTGCCAGCAGCCCTCAGGGGGGCCGGTTTGAGCAGTTCTTC
CDR3aa: CASSPQGGRFEQFF
j_gene: TRBJ2-1
v_gene: TRBV9
d_gene: .
abundance: .

CDR3nt: TGTGCCAGCAGCTCCGACAGGGCCTACGAGCAGTACTTC
CDR3aa: CASSSDRAYEQYF
j_gene: TRBJ2-7
v_gene: TRBV5-4
d_gene: TRBD1
abundance: .

CDR3nt: TGTGCCAGTAGTACCATCCATGCGGGGGGAACCTACAATGAGCAGTTCTTC
CDR3aa: CASSTIHAGGTYNEQFF
j_gene: TRBJ2-1
v_gene: TRBV19
d_gene: TRBD2
abundance: .

CDR3nt: TGCGCCAGCAGGTTCGGTGGGGCTAGCGGGAACTCTGGGGCCAACGTCCTGACTTTC
CDR3aa: CASRFGGASGNSGANVLTF
j_gene: TRBJ2-6
v_gene: TRBV5-1
d_gene: TRBD2
abundance: .

CDR3nt: TGTGCCAGCAGCGCCCAACCACCGGGACAGGGAGGTGGCTACACCTTC
CDR3aa: CASSAQPPGQGGGYTF
j_gene: TRBJ1-2
v_gene: TRBV7-2
d_gene: TRBD1
abundance: once

CDR3nt: TGTGCCAGCAGTTACATCGCTAGCGGGAGGATAGATGAGCAGTTCTTC
CDR3aa: CASSYIASGRIDEQFF
j_gene: TRBJ2-1
v_gene: TRBV6-5
d_gene: TRBD2
abundance: .

CDR3nt: TGTGCCAGCAGCTTAGCGGCATTGGGCTTTAACTATGGCTACACCTTC
CDR3aa: CASSLAALGFNYGYTF
j_gene: TRBJ1-2
v_gene: TRBV7-9
d_gene: .
abundance: .

CDR3nt: TGTGCCAGCAGCGTAGCTGAGAAAGATACGCAGTATTTT
CDR3aa: CASSVAEKDTQYF
j_gene: TRBJ2-3
v_gene: TRBV9
d_gene: .
abundance: .

CDR3nt: TGTGCCAGCAGCCCTACAACCGGGACTAGCGGTTACAATGAGCAGTTCTTC
CDR3aa: CASSPTTGTSGYNEQFF
j_gene: TRBJ2-1
v_gene: TRBV7-2
d_gene: TRBD2
abundance: .

CDR3nt: TGTGCCAGCAGCTCGACAGGGGGCGATAATAACTATGGCTACACCTTC
CDR3aa: CASSSTGGDNNYGYTF
j_gene: TRBJ1-2
v_gene: TRBV7-9
d_gene: TRBD1
abundance: .

CDR3nt: TGTGCCAGCAGTTCGCTCGGGACAGGCAGGAAGGAAGCTTTCTTT
CDR3aa: CASSSLGTGRKEAFF
j_gene: TRBJ1-1
v_gene: TRBV6-5
d_gene: TRBD1
abundance: .

CDR3nt: TGTGCCAGTAGTATTCCGGGACAGTCCTCCTACGAGCAGTACTTC
CDR3aa: CASSIPGQSSYEQYF
j_gene: TRBJ2-7
v_gene: TRBV19
d_gene: TRBD1
abundance: .